The clone carrying this T cell receptor (beta chain) was detected only a few times. The antigen is not known. An expansion of CD8+CD57+ cells by flow cytometry had been shown in patients chosen for sequencing. Sampling of blood occurred while the patients had still received no therapy. Germline CDR1 SGHTA, CDR2 FQGNSA. V lost 6 bases and J 3 bases, leaving 15 bases between the germline ends. This CDR3 contains 14 residues. Profiling that covered TCR beta VDJ and CDR3 relied on genomic DNA as its template. TCRdb processed the reads anew with MiXCR; each CDR3 protein has one entry. The table lists under 350,000 distinct CDR3 sequences, about 50% of them singletons. This record belongs to a study of CD8+CD57+ T cells in acquired aplastic anemia. About the study: Sorted CD4+ and CD8+ cells gave a mean 3.2 ug DNA, range about 0.19 to 27.4 ug.

Study conclusions and caveats: Patients had approximately 30 CD8+ CDR3 sequences in common with controls (the shared set). With respect to CD8+ Simpson's diversity, patients and controls did not differ significantly.

The TCR sequence derives from a human donor with aplastic anemia. Material for sequencing was sorted CD4+, CD8+, or CD8+CD57+ T cells (not recorded which) from PBMCs. The rearrangement links TRBV7-2 to TRBJ2-7; tentatively, D is TRBD1 or TRBD2 (5 bases each). The CDR3: CASSFGTLFYEQYF. Written as DNA, the CDR3 is TGTGCCAGCAGTTTCGGGACGTTGTTCTACGAGCAGTACTTC.